This T cell receptor beta chain was identified in a study of T cell responses to AZD1222 COVID-19 vaccine. Study-wide context: Investigators merged groups given second doses at roughly 4 or roughly 12 weeks.

Broader study findings: Spike-specific TCR breadth and depth both grew after two AZD1222 doses. Donor demographics were predominantly white British with a female majority; clonal diversity may be underestimated.

As regards this clone: The antigen remains unidentified.

Sequencing used immunoSEQ multiplex PCR; TCRdb keeps in-frame clones, though not all of them. The repertoire has under 150,000 clones, 88% of them found once; the top ten carry just over 9.5%. The CDR3 sequence is 15 residues long. Germline values: CDR1 LNHDA, CDR2 SQIVND (reference sequence). The V and J ends lost 2 bases and 3 bases, in that order; junction bases with no gene match: 3. This clonotype was sampled from an adult in good health. The chain is built from TRBV19 and TRBJ1-2; 10 bases line up with TRBD1. This specimen consisted of peripheral blood, obtained on day 0 of AZD1222 vaccination. The chain's CDR3 is CASSIWGTGDYGYTF. CDR3 sequence (DNA): TGTGCCAGTAGTATATGGGGGACAGGGGACTATGGCTACACCTTC.